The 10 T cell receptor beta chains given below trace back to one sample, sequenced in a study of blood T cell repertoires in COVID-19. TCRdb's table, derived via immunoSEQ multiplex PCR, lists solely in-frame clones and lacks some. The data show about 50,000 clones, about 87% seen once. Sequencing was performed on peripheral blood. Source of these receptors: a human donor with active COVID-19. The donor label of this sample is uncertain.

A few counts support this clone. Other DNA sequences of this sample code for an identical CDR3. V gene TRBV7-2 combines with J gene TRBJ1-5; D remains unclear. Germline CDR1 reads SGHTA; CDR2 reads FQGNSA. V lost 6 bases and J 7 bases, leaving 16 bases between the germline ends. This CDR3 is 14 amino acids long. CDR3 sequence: CASSPGLRGQPQHF. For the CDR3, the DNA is TGTGCCAGCAGTCCCGGACTAAGAGGACAGCCCCAGCATTTT. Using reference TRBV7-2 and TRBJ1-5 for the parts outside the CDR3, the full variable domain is GAGVSQSPSNKVTEKGKDVELRCDPISGHTALYWYRQSLGQGLEFLIYFQGNSAPDKSGLPSDRFSAERTGGSVSTLTIQRTQQEDSAVYLCASSPGLRGQPQHFGDGTRLSIL.

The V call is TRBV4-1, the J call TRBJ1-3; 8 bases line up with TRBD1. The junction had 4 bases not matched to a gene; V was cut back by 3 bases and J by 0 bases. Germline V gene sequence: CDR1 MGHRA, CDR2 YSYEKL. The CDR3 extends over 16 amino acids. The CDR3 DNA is TGCGCCAGCAGCCATCGGACAGGGAACTCTGGAAACACCATATATTTT. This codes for CASSHRTGNSGNTIYF.

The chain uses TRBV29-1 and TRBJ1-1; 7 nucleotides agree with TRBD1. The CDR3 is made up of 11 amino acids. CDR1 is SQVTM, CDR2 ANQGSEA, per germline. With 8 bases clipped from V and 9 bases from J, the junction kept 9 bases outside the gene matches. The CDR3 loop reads CSTRGDSKAFF. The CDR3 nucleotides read TGCAGCACCAGAGGGGACAGCAAAGCTTTCTTT. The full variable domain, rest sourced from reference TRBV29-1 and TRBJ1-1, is SAVISQKPSRDICQRGTSLTIQCQVDSQVTMMFWYRQQPGQSLTLIATANQGSEATYESGFVIDKFPISRPNLTFSTLTVSNMSPEDSSIYLCSTRGDSKAFFGQGTRLTVV.

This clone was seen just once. CDR3: CASSIEFGWRKGAGTEAFF. As DNA, the CDR3 is TGTGCCAGTAGTATAGAGTTCGGGTGGCGGAAGGGGGCTGGCACTGAAGCTTTCTTT. V and J are TRBV19 and TRBJ1-1; 7 nucleotides match TRBD1. This CDR3 spans 19 amino acids. J gave up 4 bases and V 0 bases, and 17 bases lay outside the gene matches. Per the germline V gene, CDR1 is LNHDA and CDR2 is SQIVND (reference sequence).

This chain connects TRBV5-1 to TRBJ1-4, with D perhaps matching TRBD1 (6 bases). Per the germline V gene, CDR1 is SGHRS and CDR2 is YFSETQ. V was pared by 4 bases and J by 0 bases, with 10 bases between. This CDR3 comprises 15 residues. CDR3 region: CASSPGTPTNEKLFF. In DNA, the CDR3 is TGCGCCAGCAGCCCAGGGACACCAACTAATGAAAAACTGTTTTTT.

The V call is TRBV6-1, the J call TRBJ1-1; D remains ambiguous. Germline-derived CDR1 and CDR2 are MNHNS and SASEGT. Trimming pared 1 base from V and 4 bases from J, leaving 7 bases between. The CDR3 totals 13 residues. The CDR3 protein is CASSEVEGTEAFF. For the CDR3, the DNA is TGTGCCAGCAGTGAAGTGGAGGGCACTGAAGCTTTCTTT.

The CDR3 DNA is TGCGCCAGCAGCCAAGAAGGGGCGACCTTCAACCAGCCCCAGCATTTT. Translated: CASSQEGATFNQPQHF. This chain uses TRBV4-1 with TRBJ1-5; tentative D call: TRBD1 (5 bases). The ends were cut back, 0 bases at V and 7 bases at J, with 16 bases in the middle. Germline CDR1 reads MGHRA; CDR2 reads YSYEKL. The CDR3 consists of 16 residues.

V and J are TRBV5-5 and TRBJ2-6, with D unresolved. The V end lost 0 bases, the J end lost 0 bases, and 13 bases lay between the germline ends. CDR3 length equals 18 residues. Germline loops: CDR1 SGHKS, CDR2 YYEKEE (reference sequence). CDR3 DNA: TGTGCCAGCAGCTTGGCCGGGTTCCCAGTCTCTGGGGCCAACGTCCTGACTTTC. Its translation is CASSLAGFPVSGANVLTF. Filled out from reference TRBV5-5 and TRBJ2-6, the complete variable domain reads DAGVTQSPTHLIKTRGQQVTLRCSPISGHKSVSWYQQVLGQGPQFIFQYYEKEERGRGNFPDRFSARQFPNYSSELNVNALLLGDSALYLCASSLAGFPVSGANVLTFGAGSRLTVL.

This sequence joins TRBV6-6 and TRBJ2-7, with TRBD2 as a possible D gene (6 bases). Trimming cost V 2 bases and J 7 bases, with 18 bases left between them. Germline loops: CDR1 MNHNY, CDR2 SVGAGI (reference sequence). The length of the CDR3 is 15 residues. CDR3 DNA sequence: TGTGCCAGCAGTTACGGGTGGAGGGGAAGCGGGGAGCAGTACTTC. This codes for CASSYGWRGSGEQYF.

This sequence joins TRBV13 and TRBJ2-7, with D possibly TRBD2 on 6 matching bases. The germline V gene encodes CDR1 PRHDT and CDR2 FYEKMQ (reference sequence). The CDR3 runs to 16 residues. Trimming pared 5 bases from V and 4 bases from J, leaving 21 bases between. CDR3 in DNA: TGTGCCAGCAGCCAAGGGACCGGACTATTCAAATACGAGCAGTACTTC. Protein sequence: CASSQGTGLFKYEQYF.